The entry below gives a single T cell receptor (beta chain) sequence along with its context. There is no known antigen for this receptor. Base qualities are not at hand, and no much larger clone is one base apart. Interpreted using the paper, the time point label stands for: baseline before first vaccination. Vaccinee samples came from UK trials COV001 and COV002, including a single-blind randomized controlled phase 2/3 trial of AZD1222 (ChAdOx1 nCoV-19) in healthy adults. For TCRbeta chain sequencing, PBMC samples were collected from trial participants at day 0 and at day 28 after the second dose. The CDR3 regions of human TCRbeta chains were analyzed by immunosequencing. The study's processing was this. Repertoire TCRs were checked for matches against a reference library of SARS-CoV-2-specific TCRs that had been generated using the MIRA antigen-specificity platform. Breadth meant the fraction of unique TCRs that were SARS-CoV-2-associated, whereas depth meant the fraction of total T cells that were SARS-CoV-2-associated. Using the MIRA data, each spike-specific TCR was assigned both to the spike region to which the TCR was reactive and to a CD4 or CD8 class. Log10-transformed breadth and depth values were compared by one-way ANOVA with Sidak's multiple comparisons tests. TCRdb obtained this table from immuneACCESS and retained in-frame rearrangements with V and J assigned. These tables miss some clones; where compared with another copy, unresolved V genes account for less than half of the shortfall, and the remainder is unexplained. From that table come the V and J calls and clone size; the DNA was used to work out D and trimming. This sample is represented by 150,000 or so clones; about nine tenths of them were singletons. Of the sample, 4.5% to 6% is held by the ten largest clones.

The data derive from a study of T cell responses to AZD1222 COVID-19 vaccine (dated by TCRdb to the early 2020s). Study-level background: AZD1222 recipients with second doses at about 4 weeks or about 12 weeks were pooled, because spike-specific TCR depth and breadth did not differ between schedules. Trial participants were enrolled by age into subgroups of 18-55, 56-69 and 70-plus years, and approximately 150, 30 and 60 TCR-sequenced participants, respectively, were included in these subgroups. A total of 230 to 250 trial participants underwent TCR sequencing, of whom 200 to 220 received two doses of AZD1222 and around 25 received two doses of the MenACWY control vaccine. Beyond this particular receptor, the publication reports: Conclusions about previously exposed vaccinees are limited, since just six AZD1222 recipients were seropositive for SARS-CoV-2 at baseline. After two AZD1222 doses, both the breadth and the depth of spike-specific TCRs were significantly higher than at day 0 and than in MenACWY recipients. The 56-69-year group was small, and its depth increase did not reach significance, likely because of low power. Because no samples from the day 14 peak response were available, repertoires could be characterized only after the peak T cell response. The vaccine-associated CD4 TCRs covered the entire spike protein, and the dominant responses fell in regions 160-218 and 743-854. Reportedly, almost half of the unique spike-specific TCRs recognized epitopes lying outside the regions that are mutated in the B.1.351 and B.1.1.7 variants. Participants were mostly white British and included more females than males, and it was suggested by the authors that clonal diversity may have been underestimated.

The junction shows trimming of 7 bases on V and 5 bases on J, and the gene matches do not reach 16 bases of it. Measured from the cysteine to the phenylalanine, the CDR3 is 16 residues long. Only the CDR3 region is kept as DNA, spanning 48 bases read in frame from base 1. CDR1 is given as LNHDA and CDR2 as SQIVND, both from the germline V gene (reference sequence). The clonotype comes from an adult in good health. This chain joins TRBV19 to TRBJ1-1; 7 bases in between match TRBD1. The sample in question was peripheral blood, obtained on day 0 of AZD1222 vaccination. The nucleotide sequence is given as TGTGCCAGTAATGGTCCCACCAGACAGGGAAGGACTGAAGCTTTCTTT. Its protein reads: CASNGPTRQGRTEAFF.